This TCR beta chain came from a study of siplizumab effects on memory and regulatory T cells. The study's findings and limits: No assignable naive or memory phenotype existed for roughly 80-97% of proliferating CD4+ or CD8+ clones.

Sequencing of each sample assayed around 10^5 TCR templates. Data came from immunoSEQ multiplex PCR; TCRdb stores just in-frame clones and leaves some out. This sample has around 94,000 clones, with more than 85% found just once. With regard to this clone: Its antigen remains unidentified.

Germline-derived CDR1 and CDR2 are KGHSH and LQKENI. The CDR3 covers 12 residues. V was pared by 6 bases and J by 2 bases, with 8 bases between. The chain links TRBV18 to TRBJ2-7; D assignment may be TRBD1 or TRBD2 (5 bases each). The TCR originated in a human donor in good health. The sequenced sample consisted of CD4+ T cells sorted from blood. The chain's CDR3 is CASSRGPYEQYF. The CDR3 region has the DNA TGTGCCAGCTCCCGGGGACCCTACGAGCAGTACTTC.